A selection of T cell receptor beta chains follows, all from one sample in a study of identical twins. TCRdb recomputed calls from the 5' RACE reads with MiXCR, one row per CDR3 protein. The sample has 690,000 or so distinct CDR3 sequences, about 9.4% seen once. These same data were also listed under a study on yellow fever vaccine responses in identical twins.

Specimen: PBMCs. These receptors came from a woman aged 18-29 years in good health. CDR3s include the opening cysteine and the closing phenylalanine or tryptophan. Fields, in order: V gene, J gene, clone size, D gene, CDR3 DNA, CDR3 protein. D genes are given only for firm matches. Rows give clone size only sometimes, using once, few, many, or a class for an expanded clone.

TRBV4-2	TRBJ2-3	few	.	TGTGCCAGCAGCCCTGGGACAGGGGGCGAAATTGGGACTAGCGGGCGCACAGATACGCAGTATTTT	CASSPGTGGEIGTSGRTDTQYF
TRBV5-6	TRBJ1-4	few	.	TGTGCCAGCAGCTTGTACGAGATTGCAACTAATGAAAAACTGTTTTTT	CASSLYEIATNEKLFF
TRBV29-1	TRBJ2-2	many	.	TGCAGCGTTGAAGAATCGACCAGAACCGGGGAGCTGTTTTTT	CSVEESTRTGELFF
TRBV5-1	TRBJ2-1	many	TRBD1	TGCGCCAGCAGCTCCCTCGGACAGGGGTACAATGAGCAGTTCTTC	CASSSLGQGYNEQFF
TRBV29-1	TRBJ2-1	.	.	TGCAGCGTAGAAGCGGACGCGAATGAGCAGTTCTTC	CSVEADANEQFF
TRBV6-5	TRBJ2-1	few	.	TGTGCCAGCAGTTATCGTAGGGGCTACAATGAGCAGTTCTTC	CASSYRRGYNEQFF
TRBV7-9	TRBJ2-5	few	.	TGTGCCAGCAGCTTAGCGGTGTTAGAGACCCAGTACTTC	CASSLAVLETQYF
TRBV6-4	TRBJ2-1	.	.	TGTGCCAGCAGTGACTCAGGGGCCGACTGGGATGAGCAGTTCTTC	CASSDSGADWDEQFF
TRBV3-1	TRBJ2-5	many	.	TGTGCCAGCAGCCAAGGGGCACAGCTGCAAGAGACCCAGTACTTC	CASSQGAQLQETQYF
TRBV25-1	TRBJ1-4	.	TRBD1	TGTGCCAGCAGTGACCCCGGGACAGGGATTAATGAAAAACTGTTTTTT	CASSDPGTGINEKLFF
TRBV20-1	TRBJ2-4	.	TRBD2	TGCAGTGCTAGAGATAGGCAGCGGGAGGCCAAAAACATTCAGTACTTC	CSARDRQREAKNIQYF
TRBV27	TRBJ2-1	few	TRBD2	TGTGCCAGCAGTTTACTCCCGGGACTAGCGGGAGGAACTAATGAGCAGTTCTTC	CASSLLPGLAGGTNEQFF
TRBV10-1	TRBJ2-2	few	.	TGCGCCAGCAATAGAGGGGATCGCGGGGAGCTGTTTTTT	CASNRGDRGELFF
TRBV4-1	TRBJ2-2	.	TRBD1	TGCGCCAGCAGCCAATGGCGGACAGGGACCGCCGGGGAGCTGTTTTTT	CASSQWRTGTAGELFF
TRBV9	TRBJ1-2	few	.	TGTGCCAGCAGCGTAGCTGGGTATGGCTACACCTTC	CASSVAGYGYTF
TRBV9	TRBJ2-7	.	TRBD1	TGTGCCAGCAGCGTCTCCGGACAGGGGCAGTACGAGCAGTACTTC	CASSVSGQGQYEQYF
TRBV29-1	TRBJ2-1	.	.	TGCAGCGGACTAGGCCCACCGAGTGAGCAGTTCTTC	CSGLGPPSEQFF
TRBV5-5	TRBJ2-1	few	.	TGTGCCAGCAGCATACGACAGTTTTATGAGCAGTTCTTC	CASSIRQFYEQFF
TRBV27	TRBJ1-6	few	.	TGTGCCAGCAAAATGGCAGGCGCGTATAATTCACCCCTCCACTTT	CASKMAGAYNSPLHF
TRBV12-3/TRBV12-4	TRBJ2-7	few	.	TGTGCCAGCACCCCGCCGGGCCCTCCCTACGAGCAGTACTTC	CASTPPGPPYEQYF
TRBV2	TRBJ2-1	few	.	TGTGCCAGCAGCACCGGGACTTTGTCCTACAATGAGCAGTTCTTC	CASSTGTLSYNEQFF
TRBV28	TRBJ2-7	.	TRBD2	TGTGCCAGCAGTTCTCTAGGGACTAGCAGTTCCCACCTCCGAATGTACGAGCAGTACTTC	CASSSLGTSSSHLRMYEQYF
TRBV4-3	TRBJ1-2	many	.	TGCGCCAGCAGCCAAGATGAGCCGTCCGGGGCGAGCGGCTACACCTTC	CASSQDEPSGASGYTF
TRBV27	TRBJ2-1	.	.	TGTGCCAGCAGCCGACTAGACAATGAGCAGTTCTTC	CASSRLDNEQFF
TRBV24-1	TRBJ2-5	many	.	TGTGCCACCAGTGATCCAACAGGGCGAGAGACCCAGTACTTC	CATSDPTGRETQYF
TRBV10-1	TRBJ2-1	many	.	TGCGCCAGCTCCCGGGTTGGTACAGGGCCTCTAAATGAGCAGTTCTTC	CASSRVGTGPLNEQFF
TRBV20-1	TRBJ2-7	many	.	TGCAGTGCTAGAGATTATTTTTACGAGCAGTACTTC	CSARDYFYEQYF
TRBV29-1	TRBJ2-5	.	TRBD2	TGCAGCGAAATAAGCGGGAGTGAGACCCAGTACTTC	CSEISGSETQYF
TRBV7-9	TRBJ1-1	few	.	TGTGCCAGCAGGGGGGGTTGGGGCACTGAAGCTTTCTTT	CASRGGWGTEAFF
TRBV6-2/TRBV6-3	TRBJ2-1	many	TRBD2	TGTGCCAGCTCCTACGGGACTAGCGGGGTCAATGAGCAGTTCTTC	CASSYGTSGVNEQFF
TRBV7-2	TRBJ2-7	.	TRBD2	TGTGCCAGCAGCTTCTCAGGGAGTGGGGAGGGCGGGCAGTACTTC	CASSFSGSGEGGQYF
TRBV20-1	TRBJ2-7	few	TRBD1	TGCAGTGCTATAGGACAGGGAATACGGGAGCAGTACTTC	CSAIGQGIREQYF
TRBV7-2	TRBJ2-1	few	.	TGTGCCAGCAGCCCGCGCCGCTCTGGGAGTAACAATGAGCAGTTCTTC	CASSPRRSGSNNEQFF
TRBV30	TRBJ2-2	.	TRBD1	TGTGCCTGGAGTATAACCGGGACAGGGGCCGGGGAGCTGTTTTTT	CAWSITGTGAGELFF
TRBV2	TRBJ2-1	.	.	TGTGCCAGCAGACCCGGGACAAGCTCCTACAATGAGCAGTTCTTC	CASRPGTSSYNEQFF
TRBV11-2	TRBJ2-2	few	.	TGTGCCACTAAGGACAGCAAAATTAACACCGGGGAGCTGTTTTTT	CATKDSKINTGELFF
TRBV7-8	TRBJ2-1	.	.	TGTGCCAGCAGCTTATTCACCACAGACGAGCAGTTCTTC	CASSLFTTDEQFF
TRBV6-6	TRBJ2-4	many	.	TGTGCCAGTGCGGTGGGAAACATTCAGTACTTC	CASAVGNIQYF
TRBV29-1	TRBJ2-7	.	.	TGCAGCGTTGTCGGAGGGGTGGGCGAGCAGTACTTC	CSVVGGVGEQYF
TRBV20-1	TRBJ2-7	.	TRBD1	TGCAGTGCTAGAGATATTCCGGGACAGGGGGAGAGCGAGCAGTACTTC	CSARDIPGQGESEQYF
TRBV20-1	TRBJ2-7	few	.	TGCAGTGCTAGAGATGGGAGAGGCGGGGCCCCCTATAGGCGGGCCTCCTACGAGCAGTACTTC	CSARDGRGGAPYRRASYEQYF
TRBV2	TRBJ2-2	.	.	TGTGCCAGCGGTGAAGGCACCGGGGAGCTGTTTTTT	CASGEGTGELFF
TRBV4-1	TRBJ2-7	.	.	TGCGCCAGCAGCGACCGGGACGAAGCCTACGAGCAGTACTTC	CASSDRDEAYEQYF
TRBV6-5	TRBJ2-7	few	.	TGTGCCAGCAGTTACTCCAAAGTCACGGAGGGGGGCTACGAGCAGTACTTC	CASSYSKVTEGGYEQYF
TRBV7-2	TRBJ2-3	few	.	TGTGCCAGCAGCTTAGAGGCGACTAGCACAGATACGCAGTATTTT	CASSLEATSTDTQYF
TRBV28	TRBJ2-7	.	TRBD1	TGTGCCAGCTCGTCCTCCTGGACAGGGGGCTACGAGCAGTACTTC	CASSSSWTGGYEQYF
TRBV11-2	TRBJ2-1	few	.	TGTGCCAGCAGCCCCCGGGTTTTGTGGGGCTCCTACAATGAGCAGTTCTTC	CASSPRVLWGSYNEQFF
TRBV20-1	TRBJ1-5	many	.	TGCAGTGCTAGTAGGACAGCCCCTTTCTATAGCAATCAGCCCCAGCATTTT	CSASRTAPFYSNQPQHF
TRBV28	TRBJ2-7	many	TRBD1	TGTGCCAGCAGTGAACCCCGACCGGGACAGGGATCCTACGAGCAGTACTTC	CASSEPRPGQGSYEQYF
TRBV7-9	TRBJ2-1	.	TRBD2	TGTGCCAGCAGCTGGGCGGGAGGAGGCAGCTATGAGCAGTTCTTC	CASSWAGGGSYEQFF
TRBV6-2/TRBV6-3	TRBJ1-1	.	.	TGTGCCAGCAGTACTCCAAAGGACAGCAACACTGAAGCTTTCTTT	CASSTPKDSNTEAFF
TRBV4-3	TRBJ2-1	many	TRBD1	TGCGCCAGCAGCCAAGCGACCGGGACAGGGTTTGTTGAGCAGTTCTTC	CASSQATGTGFVEQFF
TRBV18	TRBJ2-3	.	.	TGTGCCAGCTCCACGTTTGCGCAGGGGGGTCCAGATACGCAGTATTTT	CASSTFAQGGPDTQYF
TRBV15	TRBJ2-3	.	.	TGTGCCACCAGCTCCTTTGGTAGTCTAGATACAGATACGCAGTATTTT	CATSSFGSLDTDTQYF
TRBV29-1	TRBJ2-1	many	.	TGCAGCGTTGCCGTCCCCATGGTTGAGTCCAATGAGCAGTTCTTC	CSVAVPMVESNEQFF
TRBV12-3/TRBV12-4	TRBJ1-1	many	.	TGTGCCAGCAGCCGAAACATCGGAACCAACACTGAAGCTTTCTTT	CASSRNIGTNTEAFF
TRBV18	TRBJ2-2	.	.	TGTGCCAGCTCACCGCACCCTGTACAGGGCGGGGAGCTGTTTTTT	CASSPHPVQGGELFF
TRBV11-3	TRBJ2-3	few	.	TGTGCCAGCAGCTTAGGAAAGCAGTCAGATACGCAGTATTTT	CASSLGKQSDTQYF
TRBV10-3	TRBJ1-2	many	.	TGTGCCATCAGTGAGTCACGGCCAGCTTCTAACTATGGCTACACCTTC	CAISESRPASNYGYTF
TRBV4-3	TRBJ1-5	many	.	TGCGCCAGCAGCCAAGCTGGGGGCAGGAATCAGCCCCAGCATTTT	CASSQAGGRNQPQHF